This T cell receptor beta chain was obtained from a study of CD8 T cells in ankylosing spondylitis. Findings of the study overall: Certain motif variants had earlier been reported in reactive arthritis synovial fluid and blood. Matched synovial fluid from ankylosing spondylitis patients was reported to be enriched for disease-linked clones. Those disease-linked clones were CD8+; they were also relatively rare in peripheral blood.

MiXCR, run by TCRdb on the 5' RACE reads, gives a single entry per CDR3 protein. This sample yields 300,000 to 350,000 distinct CDR3 sequences, of which roughly 12% are seen a single time; 9.1% belongs to the top ten. This clonotype appeared many times. As yet, its antigen is unknown. Germline values: CDR1 SGHKS, CDR2 YYEKEE (reference sequence). This CDR3 contains 15 residues. Unmatched junction bases numbered 4, after V lost 2 bases and J lost 0 bases. This sequence was found in a female donor with ankylosing spondylitis or in good health (not recorded which). The sequenced material came from blood, either unsorted or a sorted T cell fraction (not recorded which). V usage is TRBV5-5 and J usage is TRBJ1-1, with 7 bases fitting TRBD1. CDR3 DNA: TGTGCCAGCAGCTTAATACAGGGGTTGAACACTGAAGCTTTCTTT. Amino acids: CASSLIQGLNTEAFF.